The 6 T cell receptor beta chains below were found in one sample sequenced in a study of cytomegalovirus exposure and HLA in healthy donors (dated by TCRdb to about 2017). The library came from the immunoSEQ multiplex PCR assay. A mixture of 60 forward primers for TCR Vbeta segments and 13 reverse primers for TCR Jbeta segments was used in the multiplex PCR. This is the immuneACCESS table as TCRdb keeps it, with only in-frame sequences that have V and J called. A part of the clones is gone; compared with another copy, unresolved V genes explain less than half, and the rest is unexplained. This sample has some 130,000 clones in its table, and 60% to 85% of those were observed once. More than 0.9% of the sample rests with the top ten. Sample: PBMCs. The receptors were gathered from a male donor in good health and CMV-seropositive.

The V gene is TRBV13, the J gene TRBJ2-1; possibly TRBD2 for D (6 bases). Germline assignment: CDR1 PRHDT and CDR2 FYEKMQ (reference sequence). V was pared by 3 bases and J by 6 bases, with 12 bases between. The CDR3 has 14 amino acids. CDR3 sequence reads: CASSFYGRLNEQFF. The CDR3 nucleotides are TGTGCCAGCAGCTTTTACGGGAGACTCAATGAGCAGTTCTTC.

This chain joins TRBV28 and TRBJ2-7; D remains unclear. With 4 bases removed from V and 6 bases from J, the gap between germline ends came to 10 bases. Germline loops: CDR1 MDHEN, CDR2 SYDVKM. There are 12 residues in the CDR3. The CDR3 DNA reads as TGTGCCAGCAGTTCCCTAGGAAGCGAGCAGTACTTC. This codes for CASSSLGSEQYF.

The chain has TRBV7-6 and TRBJ1-2, with D maybe TRBD1 (6 bases). This CDR3 is 16 amino acids long. Germline lookup yields CDR1 SGHVS and CDR2 FNYEAQ. Trimming stripped 1 base from V and 2 bases from J, with 14 bases between. The DNA for the CDR3 is TGTGCCAGCAGCTTAGTGGAGGGGGGGGGCAACTATGGCTACACCTTC. Translated, it gives CASSLVEGGGNYGYTF.

The chain links TRBV7-9 to TRBJ1-1, with 9 bases that match TRBD1. With 5 bases clipped from V and 5 bases from J, the junction kept 9 bases outside the gene matches. Germline CDR1 is SEHNR and CDR2 is FQNEAQ (reference sequence). The CDR3 runs to 15 residues. The CDR3 DNA reads TGTGCCAGCAGCCCGCAACAGGGGGCTGAGACTGAAGCTTTCTTT. Its translation: CASSPQQGAETEAFF. The variable domain in full, with the rest retrieved from reference TRBV7-9 and TRBJ1-1, is DTGVSQNPRHKITKRGQNVTFRCDPISEHNRLYWYRQTLGQGPEFLTYFQNEAQLEKSRLLSDRFSAERPKGSFSTLEIQRTEQGDSAMYLCASSPQQGAETEAFFGQGTRLTVV.

This sequence joins TRBV28 and TRBJ1-1; D not certain. This CDR3 has 13 residues. V was trimmed by 2 bases and J by 11 bases, leaving 15 bases between them. The germline CDR1 and CDR2 sequences are MDHEN and SYDVKM. This CDR3 reads CASSLGRRGVAFF. DNA of the CDR3: TGTGCCAGCAGTTTAGGTCGGCGAGGAGTTGCTTTCTTT.

This clone has just one count. J is TRBJ1-1 and V is TRBV28, with D possibly being TRBD1 (6 bases). CDR1 is MDHEN, CDR2 SYDVKM, per germline. Trimming cost V 0 bases and J 5 bases, with 19 bases left between them. The CDR3 loop spans 17 amino acids. CDR3 DNA: TGTGCCAGCAGTTTATGGGCGGTGGACAGCAGCCGGACTGAAGCTTTCTTT. Its translation is CASSLWAVDSSRTEAFF. Looking up the rest from reference TRBV28 and TRBJ1-1 gives the full variable domain: DVKVTQSSRYLVKRTGEKVFLECVQDMDHENMFWYRQDPGLGLRLIYFSYDVKMKEKGDIPEGYSVSREKKERFSLILESASTNQTSMYLCASSLWAVDSSRTEAFFGQGTRLTVV.